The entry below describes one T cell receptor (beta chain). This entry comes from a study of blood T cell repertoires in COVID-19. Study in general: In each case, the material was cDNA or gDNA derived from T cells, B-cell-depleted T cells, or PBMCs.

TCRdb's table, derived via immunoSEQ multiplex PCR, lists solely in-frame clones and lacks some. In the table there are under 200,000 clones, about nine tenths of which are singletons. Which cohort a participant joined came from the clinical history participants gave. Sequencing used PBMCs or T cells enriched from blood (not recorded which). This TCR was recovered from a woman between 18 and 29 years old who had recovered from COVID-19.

CDR3 DNA sequence: TGCGCCAGTCGGACAGGAACTAATGAAAAACTGTTTTTT. This translates into CASRTGTNEKLFF. The rearrangement uses TRBV5-1 and TRBJ1-4; 7 nucleotides match TRBD1. V lost 8 bases, J lost 1 base, and 2 bases stayed unmatched. The length of the CDR3 is 13 residues. The V gene's germline CDR1 is SGHRS and CDR2 YFSETQ.